This entry lists 16 T cell receptor beta chains sequenced from one sample in a study of blood T cell repertoires in COVID-19. The data were produced by immunoSEQ multiplex PCR, yet TCRdb's version contains in-frame clones alone and is incomplete. The table lists approximately 230,000 clones, 70% to 90% of them singletons. Source material: peripheral blood. These receptors were collected from an elderly man with acute or convalescent COVID-19.

The chain joins TRBV18 to TRBJ2-2; 9 bases are shared with TRBD1. In germline, CDR1 is KGHSH, CDR2 LQKENI. The CDR3 has 17 residues. The V segment lost 5 bases and the J segment 4 bases; nucleotides outside the gene matches: 11. CDR3 nucleotide sequence: TGTGCCAGCTCATCAGTCTCCGGGACAGGGAGCACCGGGGAGCTGTTTTTT. Residues: CASSSVSGTGSTGELFF.

The count of this clone is one. The chain uses TRBV4-3 and TRBJ1-3, with D maybe TRBD1 (6 bases). This CDR3 is 17 amino acids long. Trimming shortened V by 0 bases and J by 0 bases, and 12 bases separated the two germline ends. The V gene's germline CDR1 is LGHNA and CDR2 YSLEER. CDR3 loop: CASSQEVNRVSGNTIYF. The CDR3 DNA reads as TGCGCCAGCAGCCAAGAGGTCAACAGGGTCTCTGGAAACACCATATATTTT.

DNA for the CDR3: TGTGCCAGCAGCTCCCGGACAGGGGGTTCTGGAAACACCATATATTTT. Translated, it gives CASSSRTGGSGNTIYF. V and J are TRBV7-2 and TRBJ1-3; TRBD1 matches at 10 bases. Germline trimming cut 4 bases from V and 1 base from J; bases unmatched to any gene: 4. There are 16 residues in the CDR3. Per the germline V gene, CDR1 is SGHTA and CDR2 is FQGNSA. The full variable domain, its missing parts supplied by reference TRBV7-2 and TRBJ1-3, is GAGVSQSPSNKVTEKGKDVELRCDPISGHTALYWYRQSLGQGLEFLIYFQGNSAPDKSGLPSDRFSAERTGGSVSTLTIQRTQQEDSAVYLCASSSRTGGSGNTIYFGEGSWLTVV.

This chain joins TRBV5-1 and TRBJ1-2, with a tentative D call TRBD1 (6 bases). V was shortened by 0 bases and J by 3 bases, with 9 bases between the two germline ends. Germline lookup yields CDR1 SGHRS and CDR2 YFSETQ. This CDR3 is 14 amino acids long. The CDR3 sequence is CASSLDRVDYGYTF. The CDR3 region has the DNA TGCGCCAGCAGCTTGGACAGGGTTGACTATGGCTACACCTTC.

J is TRBJ1-5 and V is TRBV2; 7 positions match TRBD1. Per germline, CDR1 SNHLY and CDR2 FYNNEI. With 7 bases clipped from V and 9 bases from J, the junction kept 15 bases outside the gene matches. CDR3 size: 15 residues. As DNA, the CDR3 is TGTGCCAGCATAGGGGGCAGGTCATCCAGGGGGCCCCAGCATTTT. Translating gives CASIGGRSSRGPQHF.

The V gene is TRBV9, the J gene TRBJ1-1; the D gene is possibly TRBD1 (5 bases). This CDR3 spans 16 amino acids. The germline gives CDR1 SGDLS, CDR2 YYNGEE. Trimming took 0 bases from V and 5 from J, leaving 17 bases between them. CDR3 sequence (DNA): TGTGCCAGCAGCGTAGCTAGGGAAACAGGTCGAACTGAAGCTTTCTTT. Translated: CASSVARETGRTEAFF.

This chain joins TRBV18 and TRBJ1-5; 9 bases fit TRBD1. Germline CDR1 is KGHSH and CDR2 is LQKENI. There are 14 residues in the CDR3. V lost 5 bases and J lost 7; bases outside the gene matches: 6. CDR3 in amino acids: CASSETGGKQPQHF. The CDR3 DNA follows: TGTGCCAGCTCAGAGACAGGGGGGAAACAGCCCCAGCATTTT.

The chain uses TRBV2 and TRBJ2-2, with TRBD2 identical over 12 bases. The CDR3 is 16 residues long. Germline V gene lookup returns CDR1 SNHLY and CDR2 FYNNEI. After removal of 6 bases from V and 4 bases from J, the junction contained 6 bases not matched to a gene. The CDR3: CASRRGLAGRTGELFF. The DNA for the CDR3 is TGTGCCAGCAGGCGCGGACTAGCGGGACGCACCGGGGAGCTGTTTTTT.

CDR3 residues: CASSYGGLAGGETQYF. The CDR3 nucleotides are TGTGCCAGCAGTTACGGGGGACTAGCGGGAGGAGAGACCCAGTACTTC. The J gene is TRBJ2-5, the V gene TRBV6-5, with 15 positions matching TRBD2. V lost 2 bases, J lost 4 bases, and 2 bases stayed unmatched. There are 16 residues in the CDR3. In germline, CDR1 is MNHEY, CDR2 SVGAGI.

The rearrangement uses TRBV19 and TRBJ2-7, with TRBD1 identical over 11 bases. V was pared by 5 bases and J by 4 bases, with 10 bases of the junction left unmatched. CDR1 and CDR2 (germline): LNHDA, SQIVND (reference sequence). The CDR3 consists of 16 residues. The CDR3 protein is CASSEIGTGGLYEQYF. In DNA form, the CDR3 reads TGTGCCAGTAGTGAAATAGGGACAGGGGGGTTGTACGAGCAGTACTTC.

CDR3 sequence reads: CASSFPGGEAEKLFF. The CDR3 DNA is TGTGCCAGCAGCTTTCCAGGGGGCGAGGCAGAAAAACTGTTTTTT. The rearrangement joins TRBV11-2 to TRBJ1-4; 8 bases line up with TRBD1. With 3 bases clipped from V and 8 bases from J, the junction kept 8 bases outside the gene matches. This CDR3 is built from 15 residues. The germline V gene has CDR1 SGHAT and CDR2 FQNNGV.

CDR3 in amino acids: CASRRTGTGELFF. CDR3 DNA sequence: TGTGCCAGCAGACGGACAGGGACCGGGGAGCTGTTTTTT. The chain is built from TRBV28 and TRBJ2-2, with 8 nucleotides matching TRBD1. Trimming removed 6 bases from V and 5 bases from J; junction bases left unmatched: 2. This CDR3 is 13 amino acids long. Per germline, CDR1 MDHEN and CDR2 SYDVKM.

This rearrangement joins TRBV28 to TRBJ1-1, with D uncertain. Trimming took 8 bases from V and 4 from J, leaving 14 bases between them. CDR3 length: 13 residues. CDR1 and CDR2 from the germline V gene are MDHEN and SYDVKM. The CDR3 nucleotides read TGTGCCAGCTACGCTCCAGAAACCACTGAAGCTTTCTTT. It codes for CASYAPETTEAFF.

The count of this clone is one. This sample also contains other DNA sequences that code for the same CDR3. This chain links TRBV5-1 with TRBJ1-5; D might be TRBD1 (5 bases). The CDR3 has 14 residues. Germline V gene sequence: CDR1 SGHRS, CDR2 YFSETQ. The V and J ends lost 2 bases and 5 bases respectively, with 11 bases between them. CDR3 sequence reads: CASSLGVGDQPQHF. The CDR3 DNA reads as TGCGCCAGCAGCTTAGGGGTTGGGGATCAGCCCCAGCATTTT. Together with reference TRBV5-1 and TRBJ1-5, the CDR3 gives the full variable domain: KAGVTQTPRYLIKTRGQQVTLSCSPISGHRSVSWYQQTPGQGLQFLFEYFSETQRNKGNFPGRFSGRQFSNSRSEMNVSTLELGDSALYLCASSLGVGDQPQHFGDGTRLSIL.

This clone showed up just a few times. The V gene is TRBV6-4, the J gene TRBJ1-5; D is perhaps TRBD1 (5 bases). This CDR3 has 13 amino acids. V dropped 6 bases and J dropped 9 bases, with 15 bases sitting between them. CDR1 and CDR2 (germline): MRHNA, SNTAGT. The CDR3 loop reads CASSSEGGGPQHF. CDR3 sequence (DNA): TGTGCCAGCAGCTCCGAGGGCGGGGGGCCCCAGCATTTT.

V and J are TRBV20-1 and TRBJ1-6, with D possibly being TRBD1 (5 bases). The CDR3 spans 14 residues. The ends were cut back, 3 bases at V and 5 bases at J, with 11 bases in the middle. Germline loops: CDR1 DFQATT, CDR2 SNEGSKA (reference sequence). CDR3 residues: CSASKGAHNSPLHF. The CDR3 coding sequence is TGCAGTGCTAGTAAAGGGGCCCATAATTCACCCCTCCACTTT.